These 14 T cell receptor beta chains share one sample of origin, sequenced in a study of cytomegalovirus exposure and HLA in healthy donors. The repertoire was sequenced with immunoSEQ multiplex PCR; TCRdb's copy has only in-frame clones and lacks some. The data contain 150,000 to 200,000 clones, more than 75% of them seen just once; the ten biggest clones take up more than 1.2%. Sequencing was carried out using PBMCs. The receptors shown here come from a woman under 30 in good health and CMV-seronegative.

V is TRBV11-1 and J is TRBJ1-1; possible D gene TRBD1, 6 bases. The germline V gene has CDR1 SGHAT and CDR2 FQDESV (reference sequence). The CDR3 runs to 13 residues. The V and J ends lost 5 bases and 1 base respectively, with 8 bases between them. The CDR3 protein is CASSRTENTEAFF. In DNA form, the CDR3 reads TGTGCCAGCAGCAGGACAGAGAACACTGAAGCTTTCTTT.

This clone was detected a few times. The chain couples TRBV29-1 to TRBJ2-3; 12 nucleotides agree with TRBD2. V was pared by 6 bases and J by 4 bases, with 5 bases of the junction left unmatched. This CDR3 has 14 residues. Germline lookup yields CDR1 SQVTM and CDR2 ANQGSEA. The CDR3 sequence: CSVKTSGRSDTQYF. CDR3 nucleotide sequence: TGCAGCGTGAAGACTAGCGGGAGATCAGATACGCAGTATTTT.

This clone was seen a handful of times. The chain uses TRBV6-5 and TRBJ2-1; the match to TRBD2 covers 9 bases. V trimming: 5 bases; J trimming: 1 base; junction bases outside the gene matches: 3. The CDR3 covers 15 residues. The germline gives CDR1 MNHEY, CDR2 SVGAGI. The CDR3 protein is CASSPLAGSYNEQFF. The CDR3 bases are TGTGCCAGCAGTCCTCTAGCGGGATCCTACAATGAGCAGTTCTTC.

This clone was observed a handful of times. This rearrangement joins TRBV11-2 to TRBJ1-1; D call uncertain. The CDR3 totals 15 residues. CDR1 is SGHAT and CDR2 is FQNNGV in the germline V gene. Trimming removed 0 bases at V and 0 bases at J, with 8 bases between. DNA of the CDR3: TGTGCCAGCAGCTTAGAGCCGGGATTGAACACTGAAGCTTTCTTT. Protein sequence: CASSLEPGLNTEAFF.

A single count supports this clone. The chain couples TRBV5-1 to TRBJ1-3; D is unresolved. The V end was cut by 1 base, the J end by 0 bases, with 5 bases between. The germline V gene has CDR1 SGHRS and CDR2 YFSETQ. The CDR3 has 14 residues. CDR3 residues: CASSLTSSGNTIYF. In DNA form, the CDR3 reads TGCGCCAGCAGCTTGACAAGCTCTGGAAACACCATATATTTT. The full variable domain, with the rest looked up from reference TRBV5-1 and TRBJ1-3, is KAGVTQTPRYLIKTRGQQVTLSCSPISGHRSVSWYQQTPGQGLQFLFEYFSETQRNKGNFPGRFSGRQFSNSRSEMNVSTLELGDSALYLCASSLTSSGNTIYFGEGSWLTVV.

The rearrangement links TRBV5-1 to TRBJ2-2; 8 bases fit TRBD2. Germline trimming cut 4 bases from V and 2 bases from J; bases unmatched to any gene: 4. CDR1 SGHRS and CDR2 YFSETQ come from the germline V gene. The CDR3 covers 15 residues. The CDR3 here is CASSLSGSNTGELFF. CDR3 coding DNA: TGCGCCAGCAGCCTGAGCGGGAGTAACACCGGGGAGCTGTTTTTT.

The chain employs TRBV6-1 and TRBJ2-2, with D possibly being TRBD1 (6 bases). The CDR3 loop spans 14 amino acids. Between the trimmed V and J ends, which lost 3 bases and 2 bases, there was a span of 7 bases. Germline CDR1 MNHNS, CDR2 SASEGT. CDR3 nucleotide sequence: TGTGCCAGCAGTGACGGGACAAACACCGGGGAGCTGTTTTTT. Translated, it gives CASSDGTNTGELFF.

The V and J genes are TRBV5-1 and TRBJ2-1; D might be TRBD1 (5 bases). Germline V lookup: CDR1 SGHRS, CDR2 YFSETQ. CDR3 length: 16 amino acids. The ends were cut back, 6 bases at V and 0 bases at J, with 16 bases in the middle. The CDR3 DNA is TGCGCCAGCAAAGGGTTGGTCACAGGCTCCTACAATGAGCAGTTCTTC. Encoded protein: CASKGLVTGSYNEQFF.

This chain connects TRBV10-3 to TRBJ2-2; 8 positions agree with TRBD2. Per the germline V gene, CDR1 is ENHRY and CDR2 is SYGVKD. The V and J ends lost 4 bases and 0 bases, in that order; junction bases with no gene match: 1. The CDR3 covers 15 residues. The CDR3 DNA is TGTGCCATCAGTGCACTAGCGGCGAACACCGGGGAGCTGTTTTTT. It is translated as CAISALAANTGELFF.

Here the CDR3 DNA reads TGTGCCAGCAGCCAGGTTGCTGGGACATCTAACTATGGCTACACCTTC. It encodes CASSQVAGTSNYGYTF. The chain combines TRBV4-2 with TRBJ1-2, with TRBD1 as a possible D gene (6 bases). The CDR3 runs to 16 residues. Trimming took off 3 bases at V and 0 bases at J, with 14 bases between the two ends. Per the germline V gene, CDR1 is LGHNA and CDR2 is YNFKEQ.

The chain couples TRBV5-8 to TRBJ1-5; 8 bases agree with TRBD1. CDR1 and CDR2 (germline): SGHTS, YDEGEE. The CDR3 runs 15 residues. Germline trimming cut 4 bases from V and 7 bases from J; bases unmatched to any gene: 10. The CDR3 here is CASSPNPGQGQPQHF. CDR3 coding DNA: TGTGCCAGCAGCCCCAACCCAGGACAGGGCCAGCCCCAGCATTTT.

CDR3 protein: CAWSPGENRESYTF. The CDR3 DNA reads as TGTGCCTGGAGTCCAGGGGAAAACAGGGAGAGCTACACCTTC. The V and J genes are TRBV30 and TRBJ1-2; D is possibly TRBD1 (6 bases). The CDR3 covers 14 residues. Germline loops: CDR1 GTSNPN, CDR2 SVGIG (reference sequence). V was shortened by 2 bases and J by 9 bases, with 19 bases between the two germline ends.

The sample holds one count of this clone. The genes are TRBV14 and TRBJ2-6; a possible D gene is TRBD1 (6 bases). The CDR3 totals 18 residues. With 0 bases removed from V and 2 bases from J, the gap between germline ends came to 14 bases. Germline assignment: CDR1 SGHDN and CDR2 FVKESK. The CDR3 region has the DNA TGTGCCAGCAGCCAAGAAATTTGGGCAGGGGCTGGGGCCAACGTCCTGACTTTC. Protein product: CASSQEIWAGAGANVLTF.

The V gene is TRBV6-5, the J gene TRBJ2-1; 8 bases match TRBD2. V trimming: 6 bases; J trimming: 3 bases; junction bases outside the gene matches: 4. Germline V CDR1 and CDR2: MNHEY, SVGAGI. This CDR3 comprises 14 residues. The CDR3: CASSPGLGYNEQFF. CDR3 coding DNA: TGTGCCAGCAGCCCGGGACTAGGCTACAATGAGCAGTTCTTC.